What follows is one T cell receptor (beta chain) and its context. Time point of the sample: pretreatment peripheral blood. Per-patient samples, pretreatment and on-treatment, numbered 1 to 8. The CDR3 totals 14 residues. Germline CDR1 reads SGHDT; CDR2 reads YYEEEE. V trimming: 4 bases; J trimming: 8 bases; junction bases outside the gene matches: 8. This record comes from a study of PD-L1 blockade in urothelial cancer. At the level of the study: Atezolizumab at 1,200 mg intravenously every 3 weeks was started by patients in about 2014. Each blood sample yielded a median of approximately 140,000 T cells.

The assay was immunoSEQ multiplex PCR, and TCRdb's table has in-frame clones only and misses some. This sample has tens of thousands of clones; over 80% occur once, and the top ten carry more than 2%. This rearrangement joins TRBV5-6 to TRBJ1-4; TRBD1 aligns across 7 bases. The source was PBMCs, collected around atezolizumab (anti-PD-L1) treatment. The clonotype comes from a man aged 55 to 69 with urothelial cancer. The CDR3 nucleotides read TGTGCCAGCAGCCTCCGGGACAGTGGAGAAAAACTGTTTTTT. Translation gives CASSLRDSGEKLFF.